One sample yielded the 30 T cell receptor beta chains listed below, sequenced in a study of T cells in Graves' hyperthyroidism and ophthalmopathy. RNA transcripts provided the source from which TCR beta CDR3 regions were amplified. The HTBI primer set was used in a first-round RT-PCR of the TCR CDR3. A single record per CDR3 protein comes from TCRdb applying MiXCR to the multiplex PCR reads. Found here are under 400,000 distinct CDR3 sequences, approximately 22% of them singletons; the top ten hold less than 65%. Sequencing was done on a sample of blood. These TCRs come from a woman between 50 and 59 years old with Graves' hyperthyroidism.

The V call is TRBV12-3 or TRBV12-4, the J call TRBJ2-2; D might be TRBD1 (5 bases). V lost 7 bases and J lost 0, with 6 bases in between. This CDR3 contains 13 residues. In DNA form, the CDR3 reads TGTGCCAGCAAGGGGACGAACACCGGGGAGCTGTTTTTT. As protein: CASKGTNTGELFF.

This clonotype was observed at least ten times. In nucleotides, the CDR3 is TGTGCCAGCAGCTTGGGTAGCGGGGGATACAATGAGCAGTTCTTC. As protein: CASSLGSGGYNEQFF. The chain has TRBV5-5 and TRBJ2-1, with 9 bases fitting TRBD2. The CDR3 is 15 amino acids. J lost 4 bases, V lost 0 bases, and 2 bases had no gene match. In germline, CDR1 is SGHKS, CDR2 YYEKEE (reference sequence). Full variable domain (missing parts from reference TRBV5-5 and TRBJ2-1): DAGVTQSPTHLIKTRGQQVTLRCSPISGHKSVSWYQQVLGQGPQFIFQYYEKEERGRGNFPDRFSARQFPNYSSELNVNALLLGDSALYLCASSLGSGGYNEQFFGPGTRLTVL.

This clonotype turned up a few times. This sequence joins TRBV18 and TRBJ2-1; 14 nucleotides agree with TRBD2. From germline, CDR1 is KGHSH and CDR2 LQKENI. The CDR3 extends over 17 amino acids. The trim removed 4 bases at V and 5 bases at J, leaving 7 bases unmatched. CDR3 bases: TGTGCCAGCTCACTAGGGACTAGCGGGAGATCCCACAATGAGCAGTTCTTC. Translation: CASSLGTSGRSHNEQFF.

Only one count was recorded for this clonotype. The chain combines TRBV19 with TRBJ2-6; D is undetermined. CDR3 length equals 15 residues. V lost 1 base to trimming and J lost 0 bases, with 4 bases between them. CDR1 LNHDA and CDR2 SQIVND come from the germline V gene (reference sequence). CDR3 loop: CASSIGLSGANVLTF. CDR3 DNA sequence: TGTGCCAGTAGTATAGGGCTCTCTGGGGCCAACGTCCTGACTTTC.

V and J are TRBV29-1 and TRBJ2-1; the match to TRBD1 covers 12 bases. V was clipped by 7 bases and J by 8 bases; unmatched bases: 3. The germline V gene has CDR1 SQVTM and CDR2 ANQGSEA. The CDR3 extends over 12 amino acids. As DNA, the CDR3 is TGCAGCGCCCGGGACAGGGGGCATGAGCAGTTCTTC. The encoded protein is CSARDRGHEQFF.

This clonotype was seen ten or more times. The chain employs TRBV12-3 or TRBV12-4 and TRBJ1-2; D remains ambiguous. The CDR3 sequence is 13 residues long. V lost 6 bases to trimming and J lost 7 bases, with 15 bases between them. This CDR3 reads CASSLKRVTGYTF. DNA for the CDR3: TGTGCCAGCAGCTTGAAGAGGGTAACTGGCTACACCTTC.

In its sample, this clonotype was seen many times. This chain links TRBV7-8 with TRBJ2-3; perhaps D is TRBD1 or TRBD2 (7 bases each). Between the trimmed V and J ends, which lost 4 bases and 4 bases, there was a span of 18 bases. This CDR3 spans 16 amino acids. Germline values: CDR1 SGHVS, CDR2 FQNEAQ. As DNA, the CDR3 is TGTGCCAGCAGCTCCGGGGGGCGCAGGGGGGCAGATACGCAGTATTTT. Protein sequence: CASSSGGRRGADTQYF. Combining the CDR3 with reference TRBV7-8 and TRBJ2-3 gives the whole variable domain GAGVSQSPRYKVAKRGQDVALRCDPISGHVSLFWYQQALGQGPEFLTYFQNEAQLDKSGLPSDRFFAERPEGSVSTLKIQRTQQEDSAVYLCASSSGGRRGADTQYFGPGTRLTVL.

This rearrangement joins TRBV20-1 to TRBJ2-7; possible D gene TRBD2, 6 bases. V was trimmed by 0 bases and J by 4 bases, leaving 16 bases between them. The CDR3 totals 15 residues. Germline V gene data show CDR1 as DFQATT and CDR2 as SNEGSKA (reference sequence). The CDR3 sequence: CSARDLRGGKYEQYF. The CDR3 DNA follows: TGCAGTGCTAGAGATCTCCGAGGAGGGAAATACGAGCAGTACTTC.

This clonotype appeared a few times. This chain connects TRBV12-3 or TRBV12-4 to TRBJ2-1; D is unclear. Trimming removed 8 bases at V and 0 bases at J, with 8 bases between. This CDR3 region has 13 residues. The CDR3 sequence: CASATYSYNEQFF. For the CDR3, the DNA is TGTGCCAGCGCCACCTACTCCTACAATGAGCAGTTCTTC.

This clonotype has a count of ten or more. This rearrangement joins TRBV11-2 to TRBJ1-1; no firm D call. V gave up 1 base and J gave up 3 bases, with 6 bases separating them. CDR1 is SGHAT, CDR2 FQNNGV, per germline. This CDR3 is 13 amino acids long. The CDR3 protein is CASSLGEDTEAFF. CDR3 nucleotide sequence: TGTGCCAGCAGCTTAGGGGAGGACACTGAAGCTTTCTTT.

J is TRBJ2-3 and V is TRBV7-8; 15 nucleotides line up with TRBD2. The V and J ends lost 5 bases and 2 bases, in that order; junction bases with no gene match: 17. The germline V gene encodes CDR1 SGHVS and CDR2 FQNEAQ. CDR3 size: 21 residues. This CDR3 reads CASSPGLAGGPMGHVTDTQYF. As DNA, the CDR3 is TGTGCCAGCAGCCCCGGACTAGCGGGAGGGCCCATGGGCCACGTCACAGATACGCAGTATTTT.

This clonotype was counted at least ten times. The chain employs TRBV28 and TRBJ2-7, with D tentatively TRBD1 (6 bases). From germline, CDR1 is MDHEN and CDR2 SYDVKM. The CDR3 has 15 residues. V lost 7 bases, J lost 5 bases, and 21 bases lay in between. The CDR3 loop reads CASKNNPGQSNEQYF. CDR3 DNA sequence: TGTGCCAGCAAGAATAATCCGGGACAAAGTAACGAGCAGTACTTC. The full variable domain, completed using reference TRBV28 and TRBJ2-7, is DVKVTQSSRYLVKRTGEKVFLECVQDMDHENMFWYRQDPGLGLRLIYFSYDVKMKEKGDIPEGYSVSREKKERFSLILESASTNQTSMYLCASKNNPGQSNEQYFGPGTRLTVT.

The sample holds many counts of this clonotype. The J gene is TRBJ1-2, the V gene TRBV28; D remains unclear. V lost 3 bases and J 4 bases, leaving 6 bases between the germline ends. The germline gives CDR1 MDHEN, CDR2 SYDVKM. The CDR3 has 12 residues. CDR3 DNA sequence: TGTGCCAGCAGTTTCCCACGCTATGGCTACACCTTC. Amino acids: CASSFPRYGYTF.

Ten or more counts support this clonotype. The rearrangement uses TRBV30 and TRBJ2-7; 10 bases are shared with TRBD1. The CDR3 length is 13 residues. Germline V lookup: CDR1 GTSNPN, CDR2 SVGIG (reference sequence). The CDR3 sequence is CASNRDRGNEQYF. The DNA for the CDR3 is TGTGCTTCTAACCGGGACAGGGGCAACGAGCAGTACTTC.

This clonotype has at least ten counts. This chain connects TRBV28 to TRBJ2-1; D gene unclear. The CDR3 covers 14 residues. Germline values: CDR1 MDHEN, CDR2 SYDVKM. V gave up 1 base and J gave up 6 bases, with 10 bases separating them. The CDR3 DNA reads TGTGCCAGCAGTTTATACAGTTCCAGCAATGAGCAGTTCTTC. This translates into CASSLYSSSNEQFF.

The chain has TRBV20-1 and TRBJ1-4; D ambiguous. V lost 1 base and J 8 bases, leaving 17 bases between the germline ends. CDR3 length equals 15 residues. CDR1 is DFQATT and CDR2 is SNEGSKA in the germline V gene (reference sequence). The CDR3 DNA reads as TGCAGTGCTAGAGGGTGGGCGTCTGGAGACGAAAAACTGTTTTTT. As protein: CSARGWASGDEKLFF.

This clonotype has ten or more counts. The chain links TRBV19 to TRBJ2-1; either TRBD1 or TRBD2 may fit D (6 bases each). Trimming pared 3 bases from V and 4 bases from J, leaving 16 bases between. The CDR3 runs 16 residues. Germline loops: CDR1 LNHDA, CDR2 SQIVND (reference sequence). The CDR3 DNA reads as TGTGCCAGTAGTATGAAGGGGGGAGGTGGGTACAATGAGCAGTTCTTC. Encoded protein: CASSMKGGGGYNEQFF.

This clonotype was seen at least ten times. The chain combines TRBV3-1 with TRBJ2-7; D tentatively fits TRBD1 or TRBD2 (6 bases each). CDR1 LGHDT and CDR2 YNNKEL come from the germline V gene (reference sequence). The CDR3 is made up of 14 amino acids. V lost 3 bases and J 6 bases, leaving 15 bases between the germline ends. The CDR3 spells CASSQAGTRSEQYF. The CDR3 DNA sequence: TGTGCCAGCAGCCAGGCGGGGACACGCTCCGAGCAGTACTTC.

This clonotype was counted many times. The CDR3 is CASSESGTSSYEQYF. CDR3 nucleotides: TGTGCCAGCAGCGAATCCGGGACCTCCTCCTACGAGCAGTACTTC. The V gene is TRBV28, the J gene TRBJ2-7; D tentatively fits TRBD1 or TRBD2 (5 bases each). Germline lookup yields CDR1 MDHEN and CDR2 SYDVKM. The germline V and J ends were trimmed by 6 bases and 0 bases, with 15 bases remaining between them. The CDR3 runs 15 residues.

The chain links TRBV20-1 to TRBJ2-3; 13 nucleotides line up with TRBD2. Losses at the gene ends were 0 bases for V and 8 bases for J; bases not matched to a gene: 11. The CDR3 is 17 residues long. Germline lookup yields CDR1 DFQATT and CDR2 SNEGSKA (reference sequence). DNA of the CDR3: TGCAGTGCTAGAGAGACTAGCGGGGGGCTCATCCCAAGTACGCAGTATTTT. Translating gives CSARETSGGLIPSTQYF.

J is TRBJ2-7 and V is TRBV4-1; TRBD2 matches at 7 bases. The V and J ends lost 1 base and 3 bases, in that order; junction bases with no gene match: 9. The CDR3 has 16 residues. CDR1 MGHRA and CDR2 YSYEKL come from the germline V gene. Here the CDR3 reads CASSQGAARGNYEQYF. The CDR3, as DNA: TGCGCCAGCAGCCAAGGGGCCGCGCGGGGGAACTACGAGCAGTACTTC.

The chain combines TRBV5-4 with TRBJ2-7, with 11 bases that match TRBD2. With V trimmed by 2 bases and J by 3 bases, 4 bases remained unmatched. The CDR3 has 15 residues. The germline CDR1 and CDR2 sequences are SGHNT and YYREEE (reference sequence). The CDR3, as DNA: TGTGCCAGCAGCTTTCTAGCGGGAGGATACTACGAGCAGTACTTC. This gives the protein CASSFLAGGYYEQYF.

This clonotype was seen only a few times. The J gene is TRBJ2-1, the V gene TRBV12-5; 9 bases match TRBD2. The germline CDR1 and CDR2 sequences are LGHNT and FRNRAP. The CDR3 runs 15 residues. J was trimmed by 9 bases and V by 6 bases; bases with no gene match: 12. CDR3 protein: CASGGSIAGAIEQFF. The CDR3 nucleotides read TGTGCTAGTGGGGGGTCGATAGCGGGAGCGATTGAGCAGTTCTTC.

This clonotype was detected ten times or more. The chain joins TRBV7-2 to TRBJ1-1; a possible D gene is TRBD1 (5 bases). The CDR3 contains 14 residues. With 5 bases removed from V and 4 bases from J, the gap between germline ends came to 14 bases. Looked up from germline, CDR1 is SGHTA and CDR2 is FQGNSA. The DNA for the CDR3 is TGTGCCAGCAGCCCCAGGGCACCTGGCACTGAAGCTTTCTTT. It yields the protein CASSPRAPGTEAFF.

This clonotype was observed a few times. V and J are TRBV19 and TRBJ2-5; TRBD1 matches 8 bases. The J segment lost 3 bases and the V segment lost 6 bases, leaving 3 bases of the junction unmatched. The CDR3 length is 13 residues. Looked up from germline, CDR1 is LNHDA and CDR2 is SQIVND (reference sequence). The CDR3 region has the DNA TGTGCCAGTAGGGAGACAGGGGAAGAGACCCAGTACTTC. The encoded protein is CASRETGEETQYF.

At least ten counts were recorded for this clonotype. This chain joins TRBV2 and TRBJ1-2; perhaps TRBD1 as D (5 bases). CDR1 and CDR2 from the germline V gene are SNHLY and FYNNEI. Trimming took off 7 bases at V and 8 bases at J, with 14 bases between the two ends. The CDR3 totals 12 residues. CDR3 coding DNA: TGTGCCAGCATGGACAACCTCGGAGGCTACACCTTC. Its translation: CASMDNLGGYTF.

The chain carries TRBV7-2 and TRBJ2-1; D unclear. Trimming took off 1 base at V and 8 bases at J, with 12 bases between the two ends. Per the germline V gene, CDR1 is SGHTA and CDR2 is FQGNSA. CDR3 length: 14 residues. CDR3 nucleotide sequence: TGTGCCAGCAGCTTAGAGGCTATGGCCTATGAGCAGTTCTTC. The encoded protein is CASSLEAMAYEQFF.

This clonotype has ten or more counts. V usage is TRBV5-1 and J usage is TRBJ2-7, with 12 bases fitting TRBD2. After removal of 8 bases from V and 7 bases from J, the junction contained 7 bases not matched to a gene. The CDR3 loop spans 13 amino acids. Germline V CDR1 and CDR2: SGHRS, YFSETQ. CDR3 residues: CASSSGRAGEQYF. The CDR3, as DNA: TGCGCCAGTTCTAGCGGGAGGGCCGGAGAGCAGTACTTC.

In regard to this clonotype: This could be a read error, since a much larger clone is one nucleotide away. The rearrangement joins TRBV7-9 to TRBJ2-2; 11 nucleotides match TRBD2. The CDR3 consists of 14 residues. V trimming: 5 bases; J trimming: 7 bases; junction bases outside the gene matches: 3. From germline, CDR1 is SEHNR and CDR2 FQNEAQ (reference sequence). This chain's CDR3 is CASSVSGRVGELFF. CDR3 coding DNA: TGTGCCAGCAGCGTTAGCGGGAGGGTCGGGGAGCTGTTTTTT.

This clonotype has only a few counts. The chain joins TRBV7-9 to TRBJ1-3, with unresolved D. Germline-derived CDR1 and CDR2 are SEHNR and FQNEAQ (reference sequence). CDR3 length: 19 residues. Trimming pared 2 bases from V and 4 bases from J, leaving 24 bases between. The CDR3 protein is CASSLFGQRDKIVGNTIYF. As DNA, the CDR3 is TGTGCCAGCAGCTTATTCGGCCAGAGAGACAAGATCGTCGGAAACACCATATATTTT.